Sequencing of this TCR beta chain was carried out in a study of cytomegalovirus exposure and HLA in healthy donors. On this clone: The target antigen is unknown.

The CDR3 is 14 residues long. Germline V gives CDR1 SGHTA, CDR2 FQGNSA. Study observations and caveats: Across HLA loci, a later analysis found differing TCR association rates, with DRB1 most and HLA-C fewest.

The primer mix had 60 Vbeta and 13 Jbeta primers. The assay was immunoSEQ multiplex PCR, and TCRdb's table has in-frame clones only and misses some. The table records some 150,000 clones, around 83% of them present only once. This sequence joins TRBV7-2 and TRBJ2-5; 9 bases agree with TRBD1. The DNA end is a closer match to TRBJ2-7, so the J assignment may be wrong. This sequence was found in a woman aged 45-60 years in good health and CMV-seropositive. The sequencing sample was made of PBMCs. As DNA, the CDR3 is TGTGCCAGCAGCTCGGGGACAGGGTACTACGAGCAGTACTTC. As protein: CASSSGTGYYEQYF.